The present T cell receptor (beta chain) was sequenced within a study of blood T cell repertoires in COVID-19. Across the whole study: There were acute and convalescent COVID-19 samples, and they came from the United States, Italy and Spain. PBMCs, B-cell-depleted T cells, or T cells were the source of the cDNA or gDNA that made up the material.

Clones were sequenced by immunoSEQ multiplex PCR, and TCRdb holds only the in-frame ones, with some missing. This table has 60,000 to 65,000 clones, around four fifths appearing once. Trimming cost V 3 bases and J 3 bases, with 19 bases left between them. The CDR3 contains 17 residues. The germline gives CDR1 LGHDT, CDR2 YNNKEL (reference sequence). The chain joins TRBV3-1 (or the pseudogene TRBV3-2) to TRBJ2-3; no reliable D call. Sequencing was carried out using peripheral blood. This receptor was taken from a woman of 80 years or more with active or convalescent COVID-19. The CDR3 DNA reads as TGTGCCAGCAGCCATCAATATAGCACGGTTTGGACAGATACGCAGTATTTT. Protein product: CASSHQYSTVWTDTQYF.